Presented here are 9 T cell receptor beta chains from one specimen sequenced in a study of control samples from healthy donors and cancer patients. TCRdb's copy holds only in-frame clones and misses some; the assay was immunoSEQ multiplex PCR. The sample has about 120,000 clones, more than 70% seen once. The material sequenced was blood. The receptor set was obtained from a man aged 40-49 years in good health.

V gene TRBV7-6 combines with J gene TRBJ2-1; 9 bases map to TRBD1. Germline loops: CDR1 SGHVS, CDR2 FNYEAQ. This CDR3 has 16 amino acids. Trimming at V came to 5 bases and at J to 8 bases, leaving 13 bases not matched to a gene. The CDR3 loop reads CASSSTWGQGSHEQFF. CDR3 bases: TGTGCCAGCAGCAGTACCTGGGGACAGGGAAGTCATGAGCAGTTCTTC. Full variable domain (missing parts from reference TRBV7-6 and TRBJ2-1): GAGVSQSPRYKVTKRGQDVALRCDPISGHVSLYWYRQALGQGPEFLTYFNYEAQQDKSGLPNDRFSAERPEGSISTLTIQRTEQRDSAMYRCASSSTWGQGSHEQFFGPGTRLTVL.

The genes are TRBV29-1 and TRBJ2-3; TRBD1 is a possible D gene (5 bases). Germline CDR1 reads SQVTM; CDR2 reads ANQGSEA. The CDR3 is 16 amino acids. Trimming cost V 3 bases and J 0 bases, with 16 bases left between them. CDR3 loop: CSVEGLSGGSTDTQYF. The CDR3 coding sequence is TGCAGCGTTGAGGGGCTTTCGGGCGGAAGCACAGATACGCAGTATTTT.

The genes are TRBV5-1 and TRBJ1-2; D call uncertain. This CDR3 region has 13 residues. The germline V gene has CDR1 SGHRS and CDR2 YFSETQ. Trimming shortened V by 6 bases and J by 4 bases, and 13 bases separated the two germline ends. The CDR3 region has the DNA TGCGCCAGCACGCGGGATTTTAGCTATGGCTACACCTTC. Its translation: CASTRDFSYGYTF.

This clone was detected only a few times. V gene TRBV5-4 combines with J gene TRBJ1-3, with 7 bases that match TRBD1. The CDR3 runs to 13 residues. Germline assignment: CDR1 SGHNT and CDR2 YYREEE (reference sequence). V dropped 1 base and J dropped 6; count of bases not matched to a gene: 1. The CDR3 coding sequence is TGTGCCAGCAGCTTGCAGGGGGAAAACACCATATATTTT. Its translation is CASSLQGENTIYF. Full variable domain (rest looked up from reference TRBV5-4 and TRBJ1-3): ETGVTQSPTHLIKTRGQQVTLRCSSQSGHNTVSWYQQALGQGPQFIFQYYREEENGRGNFPPRFSGLQFPNYSSELNVNALELDDSALYLCASSLQGENTIYFGEGSWLTVV.

CDR3 DNA sequence: TGTGCCAGCTCACTCCAAGGACTAGCGGTTTCCTACGAGCAGTACTTC. It is translated as CASSLQGLAVSYEQYF. The rearrangement uses TRBV18 and TRBJ2-7, with 10 bases fitting TRBD2. The V gene end was trimmed by 4 bases and the J gene end by 1 base; junction bases not matched to a gene: 7. The CDR3 is made up of 16 amino acids. CDR1 and CDR2 from the germline V gene are KGHSH and LQKENI.

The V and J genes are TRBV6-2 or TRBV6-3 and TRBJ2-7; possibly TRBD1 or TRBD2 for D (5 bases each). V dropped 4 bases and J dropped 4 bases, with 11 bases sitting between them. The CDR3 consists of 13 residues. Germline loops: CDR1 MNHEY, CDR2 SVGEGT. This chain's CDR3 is CASSWGIEYEQYF. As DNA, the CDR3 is TGTGCCAGCAGTTGGGGGATCGAATACGAGCAGTACTTC.

CDR3 sequence reads: CASSRQGGTEAFF. In DNA form, the CDR3 reads TGTGCCAGCAGCCGTCAGGGTGGGACTGAAGCTTTCTTT. The J gene is TRBJ1-1, the V gene TRBV3-1 (or the pseudogene TRBV3-2), with D possibly matching TRBD1 (5 bases). The germline gives CDR1 LGHDT, CDR2 YNNKEL (reference sequence). V shed 4 bases and J shed 5 bases, with 11 bases lying between them. This CDR3 has 13 residues.

CDR3 residues: CASSYRTGRSYEQYF. The CDR3 region has the DNA TGTGCCAGCAGTTACAGGACAGGAAGATCCTACGAGCAGTACTTC. V gene TRBV6-5 combines with J gene TRBJ2-7, with 7 bases lining up with TRBD1. The V gene's germline CDR1 is MNHEY and CDR2 SVGAGI. V trimming: 2 bases; J trimming: 1 base; junction bases outside the gene matches: 5. The CDR3 is 15 amino acids.

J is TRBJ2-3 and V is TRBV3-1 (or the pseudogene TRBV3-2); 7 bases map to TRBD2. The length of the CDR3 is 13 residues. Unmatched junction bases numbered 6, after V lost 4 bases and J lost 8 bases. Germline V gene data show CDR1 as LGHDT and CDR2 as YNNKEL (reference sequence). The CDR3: CASSPDPGGTQYF. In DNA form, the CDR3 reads TGTGCCAGCAGCCCCGACCCGGGGGGTACGCAGTATTTT.